The 4 T cell receptor beta chains in this list originate from one sample, sequenced in a study of T cells in Graves' hyperthyroidism and ophthalmopathy. TCR beta CDR3 sequences were amplified from RNA transcripts. First-round RT-PCR targeting the TCR CDR3 was performed with the HTBI primer set. Each CDR3 protein gets one entry after TCRdb re-called the multiplex PCR reads with MiXCR. The sample consists of around 300,000 distinct CDR3 sequences, about 15% of them appearing once. Sequencing input: blood. These receptor sequences come from a woman aged 30 to 39 with Graves' hyperthyroidism.

This clonotype has only a few counts. This chain links TRBV30 with TRBJ2-1, with 8 nucleotides matching TRBD2. CDR3 length: 15 amino acids. Looked up from germline, CDR1 is GTSNPN and CDR2 is SVGIG (reference sequence). V dropped 4 bases and J dropped 5; count of bases not matched to a gene: 10. Here the CDR3 DNA reads TGTGCCTGGACAGCTCGGCTAGCGGGTCACAATGAGCAGTTCTTC. It yields the protein CAWTARLAGHNEQFF.

This chain uses TRBV3-1 with TRBJ2-2, with D possibly being TRBD1 (7 bases). The V end lost 0 bases, the J end lost 6 bases, and 11 bases lay between the germline ends. CDR1 is LGHDT, CDR2 YNNKEL, per germline (reference sequence). The CDR3 extends over 15 amino acids. CDR3 sequence reads: CASSQDQGGPGELFF. In nucleotides, the CDR3 is TGTGCCAGCAGCCAAGATCAGGGGGGCCCCGGGGAGCTGTTTTTT.

This clonotype was recorded at least ten times. CDR3 nucleotide sequence: TGCGCCAGCAGCCGACATGGCGGGGGGACAGGGGACCAAGAGACCCAGTACTTC. Translating gives CASSRHGGGTGDQETQYF. The chain carries TRBV4-1 and TRBJ2-5; 10 nucleotides align to TRBD1. This CDR3 is built from 18 residues. Germline V gene lookup returns CDR1 MGHRA and CDR2 YSYEKL. V was pared by 4 bases and J by 0 bases, with 11 bases of the junction left unmatched.

The sample holds many counts of this clonotype. The chain combines TRBV7-2 with TRBJ2-7; D tentatively reads TRBD1 or TRBD2 (6 bases each). The CDR3 extends over 12 amino acids. Trimming shortened V by 7 bases and J by 6 bases, and 13 bases separated the two germline ends. CDR1 and CDR2 from the germline V gene are SGHTA and FQGNSA. In DNA, the CDR3 is TGTGCCAGCAACCTCGAGGGGGGCGAGCAGTACTTC. Its translation: CASNLEGGEQYF.